These 27 T cell receptor beta chains originate from one sample sequenced in a study of T cell changes during pregnancy in multiple sclerosis. Measured with immunoSEQ multiplex PCR; TCRdb has only the in-frame clones, and not every one. The sample records roughly 22,000 clones, roughly nine tenths being singletons. Here the sequenced sample was CD4+ T cells from peripheral blood mononuclear cells, taken after pregnancy. These receptors were collected from a female donor in good health, enrolled as a control in a pregnancy study.

This sequence joins TRBV4-3 and TRBJ2-3, with D possibly TRBD2 on 5 matching bases. V gave up 1 base and J gave up 6 bases, with 17 bases separating them. The germline V gene encodes CDR1 LGHNA and CDR2 YSLEER. The CDR3 is made up of 16 amino acids. The CDR3 DNA sequence: TGCGCCAGCAGCCAAGGAGCGACGGGATGGCCGGATACGCAGTATTTT. It is translated as CASSQGATGWPDTQYF.

The chain employs TRBV9 and TRBJ2-5, with 8 bases that match TRBD1. V shed 0 bases and J 4 bases; nucleotides not matched to a gene: 2. The CDR3 sequence is 14 residues long. CDR1 and CDR2 from the germline V gene are SGDLS and YYNGEE. CDR3 sequence: CASSVGTGPETQYF. The DNA of the CDR3 is TGTGCCAGCAGCGTAGGGACAGGGCCAGAGACCCAGTACTTC.

This chain links TRBV27 with TRBJ1-1; 10 positions agree with TRBD1. CDR3 length equals 15 residues. V was pared by 2 bases and J by 6 bases, with 6 bases of the junction left unmatched. Per the germline V gene, CDR1 is MNHEY and CDR2 is SMNVEV (reference sequence). The CDR3 coding sequence is TGTGCCAGCAGTTTAAGGACAGGGGGTAATTCTGAAGCTTTCTTT. Protein product: CASSLRTGGNSEAFF.

The rearrangement joins TRBV7-8 to TRBJ1-5; TRBD1 matches at 8 bases. Germline CDR1 and CDR2: SGHVS and FQNEAQ. V lost 1 base to trimming and J lost 7 bases; unmatched junction nucleotides: 3. The CDR3 extends over 14 amino acids. The CDR3 spells CASSLETGAQPQHF. Written as DNA, the CDR3 is TGTGCCAGCAGCTTAGAGACAGGGGCCCAGCCCCAGCATTTT.

The chain is built from TRBV28 and TRBJ1-2; no clear D gene. Trimming shortened V by 9 bases and J by 0 bases, and 17 bases separated the two germline ends. The CDR3 contains 15 residues. In germline, CDR1 is MDHEN, CDR2 SYDVKM. The CDR3 protein is CASRGGQRANYGYTF. The CDR3 DNA follows: TGTGCCAGTCGCGGAGGGCAAAGAGCTAACTATGGCTACACCTTC.

V usage is TRBV5-4 and J usage is TRBJ1-2, with 8 positions matching TRBD1. Germline CDR1 is SGHNT and CDR2 is YYREEE (reference sequence). Unmatched junction bases numbered 10, after V lost 4 bases and J lost 5 bases. The CDR3 is 15 amino acids. CDR3 in DNA: TGTGCCAGCAGCGGGGACAGGTGGTTACGGTATGGCTACACCTTC. Protein: CASSGDRWLRYGYTF.

The chain links TRBV2 to TRBJ1-1; tentative D call: TRBD1 (6 bases). Germline loops: CDR1 SNHLY, CDR2 FYNNEI. The CDR3 contains 15 residues. V was cut by 6 bases and J by 6 bases, with 20 bases left in between. CDR3 in amino acids: CASSARSTGYPEAFF. Here the CDR3 DNA reads TGTGCCAGCAGCGCACGATCTACAGGGTACCCTGAAGCTTTCTTT.

The chain recombines TRBV7-2 with TRBJ2-7; a weak D match, TRBD1 (5 bases). The CDR3 has 14 amino acids. Trimming removed 4 bases from V and 3 bases from J, with 13 bases in between. Germline V CDR1 and CDR2: SGHTA, FQGNSA. The CDR3 here is CASSSRRVYYEQYF. CDR3 sequence (DNA): TGTGCCAGCAGCTCCCGCAGGGTTTACTACGAGCAGTACTTC.

This clone was counted once. The chain recombines TRBV7-2 with TRBJ2-5; tentatively, D is TRBD1 (5 bases). Germline V gene lookup returns CDR1 SGHTA and CDR2 FQGNSA. V lost 4 bases and J lost 5, with 14 bases in between. The CDR3 sequence is 14 residues long. The CDR3 sequence: CASSSREAGETQYF. CDR3 bases: TGTGCCAGCAGCTCTCGAGAGGCAGGGGAGACCCAGTACTTC. Variable domain in full (rest from reference TRBV7-2 and TRBJ2-5): GAGVSQSPSNKVTEKGKDVELRCDPISGHTALYWYRQSLGQGLEFLIYFQGNSAPDKSGLPSDRFSAERTGGSVSTLTIQRTQQEDSAVYLCASSSREAGETQYFGPGTRLLVL.

V is TRBV7-3 and J is TRBJ2-2; 9 bases line up with TRBD2. This CDR3 spans 14 amino acids. V lost 5 bases, J lost 6 bases, and 4 bases stayed unmatched. Germline V gene lookup returns CDR1 SGHTA and CDR2 FQGTGA. The DNA of the CDR3 is TGTGCCAGCAGCCGCTCTAGCGGGGCCGGGGAGCTGTTTTTT. The encoded protein is CASSRSSGAGELFF.

V gene TRBV7-2 combines with J gene TRBJ2-3; TRBD2 matches at 12 bases. Germline trimming cut 2 bases from V and 4 bases from J; bases unmatched to any gene: 4. From germline, CDR1 is SGHTA and CDR2 FQGNSA. The CDR3 has 16 residues. CDR3 sequence reads: CASSLYLAGGPDTQYF. The DNA of the CDR3 is TGTGCCAGCAGCTTATATCTAGCGGGAGGGCCAGATACGCAGTATTTT. The complete variable domain, with remaining parts taken from reference TRBV7-2 and TRBJ2-3, reads GAGVSQSPSNKVTEKGKDVELRCDPISGHTALYWYRQSLGQGLEFLIYFQGNSAPDKSGLPSDRFSAERTGGSVSTLTIQRTQQEDSAVYLCASSLYLAGGPDTQYFGPGTRLTVL.

V and J are TRBV25-1 and TRBJ2-4; D is possibly TRBD2 (5 bases). V lost 3 bases and J lost 1, with 7 bases in between. Germline V lookup: CDR1 MGHDK, CDR2 SYGVNS. The CDR3 runs 14 residues. CDR3 DNA sequence: TGTGCCAGCAGTGATCCGGGGGCCAAAAACATTCAGTACTTC. Amino acids: CASSDPGAKNIQYF.

The V call is TRBV6-1, the J call TRBJ1-2, with D possibly matching TRBD1 (6 bases). The V gene's germline CDR1 is MNHNS and CDR2 SASEGT. The CDR3 loop spans 15 amino acids. V lost 8 bases to trimming and J lost 3 bases, with 19 bases between them. The CDR3 coding sequence is TGTGCCAGCGGAAGGCGACAGGTTGAAGACTATGGCTACACCTTC. This encodes CASGRRQVEDYGYTF.

The rearrangement links TRBV7-9 to TRBJ1-2; D uncertain. This CDR3 spans 12 amino acids. Germline V gene data show CDR1 as SEHNR and CDR2 as FQNEAQ (reference sequence). The V end was cut by 1 base, the J end by 8 bases, with 8 bases between. The CDR3: CASSLEARGYTF. Here the CDR3 DNA reads TGTGCCAGCAGCTTAGAAGCCCGCGGCTACACCTTC.

Here the CDR3 reads CASSQDVSGGSTDTQYF. The CDR3 DNA sequence: TGTGCCAGCAGCCAAGATGTTAGCGGGGGAAGCACAGATACGCAGTATTTT. The chain is built from TRBV4-2 and TRBJ2-3, with 9 bases identical to TRBD2. Germline-derived CDR1 and CDR2 are LGHNA and YNFKEQ. The length of the CDR3 is 17 residues. Germline trimming cut 0 bases from V and 0 bases from J; bases unmatched to any gene: 4.

The chain joins TRBV5-6 to TRBJ2-7; TRBD1 matches at 10 bases. Unmatched junction bases numbered 11, after V lost 1 base and J lost 4 bases. CDR3 size: 17 residues. In germline, CDR1 is SGHDT, CDR2 YYEEEE. The CDR3 region is CASSLWAVTGGGYEQYF. The CDR3 DNA follows: TGTGCCAGCAGCTTGTGGGCTGTGACAGGGGGCGGATACGAGCAGTACTTC.

This chain uses TRBV2 with TRBJ2-1; 7 bases align to TRBD2. This CDR3 region has 14 residues. CDR1 is SNHLY and CDR2 is FYNNEI in the germline V gene. The trim removed 4 bases at V and 3 bases at J, leaving 3 bases unmatched. For the CDR3, the DNA is TGTGCCAGCAGTGCGAGGACTAGCTACAATGAGCAGTTCTTC. Its translation: CASSARTSYNEQFF.

This clone was seen once. The J gene is TRBJ2-5, the V gene TRBV7-9, with a possible D match to TRBD1 (6 bases). V shed 6 bases and J shed 5 bases, with 13 bases lying between them. Germline V CDR1 and CDR2: SEHNR, FQNEAQ (reference sequence). The CDR3 length is 13 residues. DNA of the CDR3: TGTGCCAGCAGTAAAAACCAGGGGGAGACCCAGTACTTC. Its protein is CASSKNQGETQYF.

This clone was seen a handful of times. The chain couples TRBV10-3 to TRBJ2-7; the match to TRBD1 covers 11 bases. The CDR3 spans 15 residues. The germline V gene has CDR1 ENHRY and CDR2 SYGVKD. V lost 6 bases and J lost 6; bases outside the gene matches: 10. CDR3 nucleotides: TGTGCCATCAGGAGGGGACAGGGGGAAGTTGGCGAGCAGTACTTC. It encodes CAIRRGQGEVGEQYF.

This chain links TRBV7-3 with TRBJ2-1; the D gene is possibly TRBD2 (6 bases). In germline, CDR1 is SGHTA, CDR2 FQGTGA. The V gene lost 3 bases and the J gene lost 7 bases, with 10 bases spanning the gap. This CDR3 is built from 13 residues. The CDR3: CASSFGGGNEQFF. Here the CDR3 DNA reads TGTGCCAGCAGCTTTGGGGGAGGAAATGAGCAGTTCTTC.

The genes are TRBV5-1 and TRBJ2-7, with 7 bases lining up with TRBD1. The germline CDR1 and CDR2 sequences are SGHRS and YFSETQ. After removal of 7 bases from V and 2 bases from J, the junction contained 6 bases not matched to a gene. The CDR3 spans 13 residues. The CDR3 bases are TGCGCCAGCCTAAACAGGGGACCCTACGAGCAGTACTTC. It translates to CASLNRGPYEQYF.

V gene TRBV7-8 combines with J gene TRBJ2-1; 9 bases match TRBD2. The CDR3 contains 16 residues. Germline loops: CDR1 SGHVS, CDR2 FQNEAQ. V shed 6 bases, J shed 8 bases, and the junction held 14 bases outside the gene matches. The CDR3: CASSLLAGSYWDEQFF. CDR3 nucleotides: TGTGCCAGCAGTCTTCTAGCGGGGAGCTACTGGGATGAGCAGTTCTTC.

This chain connects TRBV5-1 to TRBJ1-5; the D gene is possibly TRBD1 (6 bases). V was pared by 0 bases and J by 3 bases, with 10 bases between. The CDR3 totals 15 residues. From germline, CDR1 is SGHRS and CDR2 YFSETQ. The CDR3 here is CASSLGQGNNQPQHF. The CDR3 DNA follows: TGCGCCAGCAGCTTGGGGCAGGGGAACAATCAGCCCCAGCATTTT.

This chain joins TRBV4-1 and TRBJ1-2, with 8 bases that match TRBD1. Trimming removed 2 bases from V and 6 bases from J; junction bases left unmatched: 8. Germline CDR1 and CDR2: MGHRA and YSYEKL. The CDR3 has 15 amino acids. Here the CDR3 reads CASSQLWTGSDGYTF. The CDR3 DNA reads as TGCGCCAGCAGCCAACTCTGGACAGGGAGTGATGGCTACACCTTC.

The chain links TRBV10-3 to TRBJ2-7; tentative D call: TRBD1 (6 bases). Germline loops: CDR1 ENHRY, CDR2 SYGVKD. V lost 2 bases and J lost 1, with 12 bases in between. This CDR3 comprises 15 residues. CDR3 loop: CAISEGVRGSYEQYF. In DNA, the CDR3 is TGTGCCATCAGTGAGGGTGTCAGGGGATCCTACGAGCAGTACTTC.

This clone was detected once. The rearrangement joins TRBV7-8 to TRBJ2-7; D unclear. The CDR3 contains 15 residues. V lost 1 base, J lost 2 bases, and 12 bases lay in between. Germline CDR1 and CDR2: SGHVS and FQNEAQ. The CDR3 DNA reads as TGTGCCAGCAGCTTAGGGTCCTCCAGGACCTACGAGCAGTACTTC. It is translated as CASSLGSSRTYEQYF.

The J gene is TRBJ2-1, the V gene TRBV4-3, with D tentatively TRBD1 (6 bases). CDR1 and CDR2 (germline): LGHNA, YSLEER. V lost 0 bases, J lost 9 bases, and 15 bases lay in between. The CDR3 contains 15 residues. CDR3 region: CASSQETGKGSEQFF. The CDR3 DNA reads as TGCGCCAGCAGCCAAGAAACAGGGAAGGGGAGTGAGCAGTTCTTC.